What follows describes a single TCR beta chain. This clone's antigen is unknown. The record has no base qualities; no much larger clone is one base away. These data come from a study of shared clonotypes between healthy human individuals (dated by TCRdb to 2020 to 2021). About the study as a whole: A couple of women and a few men aged 18 to 49 years were included in the cohort. To estimate repertoire size and how much clonotype sharing occurs between individuals, the study deeply sequenced the blood TCR repertoires of about 5 healthy adults. For each donor, CD4 naive and CD4 memory were each run on three plates, CD8 naive on two plates, and CD8 memory on one plate. To increase sequencing depth and limit assay-specific biases, TCR repertoire library preparation and sequencing were carried out by different laboratories using diverse techniques. Leukapheresis yielded between about 0.85 and 10 billion PBMCs per donor. General findings and caveats noted by the study authors: Only blood was sampled, and tissue TCR repertoires likely differ from those in blood. Roughly 5.2% of naive CD4, 3.5% of naive CD8, 2.3% of memory CD4, and roughly 0.4% of memory CD8 clonotypes were shared across four donors. Because the study included a small number of donors, the genetic and exposure-history diversity represented was limited. Pairwise subsampling indicated that sequencing depth was expected to affect the degree of clonotype sharing among donors. Estimated clonotype richness was generally larger for naive than for memory subsets. Compared with non-shared clonotypes, clonotypes shared by all four sorted-subset donors had higher generation probabilities. Rarefaction of sorted-subset datasets indicated incomplete sequencing despite the large sequencing depth.

Using the deep immunoSEQ assay, TCR CDR3 regions were amplified from genomic DNA by multiplex PCR. Extracted genomic DNA from each cell subset was distributed evenly across all wells of several immunoSEQ 96-well plates, and each plate was treated as a replicate. For sorted subsets, each replicate PCR was loaded with 150 to 250 ng genomic DNA, equivalent to 30,000 or so T cell genomes. The purified libraries were quantified using a Qubit 3.0 fluorometer, sized with a Bioanalyzer 2100, and then quantified again using the KAPA Library Quantification kit. Every immunoSEQ 96-well plate was sequenced on a dedicated single-read 150-cycle Illumina NextSeq 550 flow cell. Per the authors' processing: Because the immunoSEQ output held only junctional sequences and lacked quality scores, the filtering could not match the filtering applied to full-length reads. Sequences were annotated with PyIR, a Python wrapper for IgBLAST v1.9, and V/J genes and CDR3 were assigned using IMGT germline references. Reads were filtered out if the reads had weak V/J assignments (E-value above 1e-6), no CDR3, stop codons, out-of-frame junctions, or ambiguous translated residues. V3J clonotypes were defined as sequences sharing the same inferred V gene, J gene, and CDR3 amino acid sequence. Percentage overlap between repertoires was calculated by dividing the number of shared unique clonotypes by the size of the smaller repertoire. RTK rarefaction, the Chao1 estimator, and Recon v2.1 estimates of unobserved clonotypes were used to assess repertoire richness. For all TCRbeta clonotypes obtained by the gDNA method from a few donors, generation probabilities were computed with OLGA. Entries here come from immuneACCESS through TCRdb and include only in-frame sequences with V and J called. Some clones fail to appear in such tables; in the studies checked, an unresolved V gene covers under half of the shortfall, and the cause of the remainder is unknown. V, J and clone size are taken as reported in that table, and D and trimming were inferred from the DNA itself. The sample yields hundreds of thousands of clones; roughly 97% were counted once. The ten largest account for 0.045% to 0.07% of the sample.

Trimming costs V 6 bases and J 7 bases, and their ends lie 12 bases apart. CDR1 and CDR2 are read off the germline V gene as SNHLY and FYNNEI. The CDR3 sequence holds 13 residues, the cysteine and phenylalanine included. The sequence is cut down to CDR3 DNA, 39 bases in frame from base 1. Healthy HIV-negative adults with no recently reported acute infections or vaccinations were included as donors. Every donor was a Caucasian adult residing in Nashville, Tennessee, USA. CD4+ T cells were enriched by magnetic negative selection, after which naive cells were positively selected on CD45RA and the negative fraction was taken as the memory subset. After blood collection by leukapheresis, PBMCs were isolated using Ficoll-Histopaque density gradient centrifugation and then cryopreserved in the vapor phase of liquid nitrogen. Analytical flow cytometry was used to check the purity and quantity of every magnetically sorted T cell population. Genomic DNA was isolated from each sorted fraction and quantified by UV absorbance on a Nanodrop 2000c.

The chain employs TRBV2 and TRBJ2-2; there is no confident call for the D gene. The sequence was obtained from a woman aged 30 to 39 in good health. The specimen sequenced was naive CD4+ T cells sorted from blood. The cell subset or site label, read with the paper, signifies: CD45RA+ positively selected. The CDR3 amino acid sequence is: CASRKERSGELFF. The DNA is as follows: TGTGCCAGCAGAAAGGAGAGAAGCGGGGAGCTGTTTTTT.